One sample yielded the 16 T cell receptor beta chains listed below, sequenced in a study of T cells in tumors after PD-1 blockade. Generated by immunoSEQ multiplex PCR, the TCRdb table keeps only in-frame clones and is missing some. The sample carries 15,000 to 25,000 clones, around 85% recorded once. Sequencing was performed on PBMCs, taken after anti-PD-1 therapy. The receptors stem from a human donor with advanced basal cell or squamous cell carcinoma (not recorded which).

The CDR3 sequence is CASRSGADTDTQYF. As DNA, the CDR3 is TGTGCCAGCAGGAGCGGGGCGGACACAGATACGCAGTATTTT. The chain carries TRBV28 and TRBJ2-3, with 7 bases identical to TRBD2. From germline, CDR1 is MDHEN and CDR2 SYDVKM. Trimming took 6 bases from V and 2 from J; bases not matched to a gene: 5. The length of the CDR3 is 14 residues.

The chain carries TRBV7-2 and TRBJ1-6, with no clear D. The CDR3 runs to 14 residues. V was cut by 7 bases and J by 11 bases, with 18 bases left in between. Germline lookup yields CDR1 SGHTA and CDR2 FQGNSA. The CDR3 here is CASTHSHRSTPLHF. Written as DNA, the CDR3 is TGTGCCAGCACTCATAGCCACCGATCTACACCCCTCCACTTT.

The chain links TRBV10-1 to TRBJ1-5, with TRBD1 identical over 7 bases. Unmatched junction bases numbered 11, after V lost 6 bases and J lost 0 bases. This CDR3 spans 17 amino acids. Germline V lookup: CDR1 WNHNN, CDR2 SYGVQD (reference sequence). CDR3 loop: CASSPILTGFSNQPQHF. The CDR3, as DNA: TGCGCCAGCAGCCCCATCTTGACAGGGTTTAGCAATCAGCCCCAGCATTTT.

CDR3 in amino acids: CASSPGDRDNEKLFF. The CDR3 nucleotides are TGTGCCAGCAGCCCCGGCGACAGGGATAATGAAAAACTGTTTTTT. The rearrangement joins TRBV7-9 to TRBJ1-4; 7 positions match TRBD1. The J segment lost 4 bases and the V segment lost 5 bases, leaving 7 bases of the junction unmatched. This CDR3 contains 15 residues. The V gene's germline CDR1 is SEHNR and CDR2 FQNEAQ (reference sequence).

The rearrangement links TRBV15 to TRBJ2-2, with 9 bases fitting TRBD1. The CDR3 is made up of 14 amino acids. Per germline, CDR1 LNHNV and CDR2 YYDKDF (reference sequence). J was trimmed by 10 bases and V by 3 bases; bases with no gene match: 6. CDR3 sequence: CATSSSGTGMELFF. DNA for the CDR3: TGTGCCACCAGCAGCTCCGGGACAGGGATGGAGCTGTTTTTT.

In its sample, this clone is medium-sized. This sequence joins TRBV28 and TRBJ1-5; no definite D call. The CDR3 covers 12 residues. The ends were cut back, 2 bases at V and 7 bases at J, with 6 bases in the middle. In germline, CDR1 is MDHEN, CDR2 SYDVKM. The CDR3 nucleotides are TGTGCCAGCAGTTTAGAGGTCCAGCCCCAGCATTTT. Protein sequence: CASSLEVQPQHF.

This clone was observed once. This chain uses TRBV7-2 with TRBJ1-5; no clear D gene. The CDR3 consists of 15 residues. Trimming stripped 0 bases from V and 0 bases from J, with 6 bases between. Germline V gene sequence: CDR1 SGHTA, CDR2 FQGNSA. CDR3 nucleotides: TGTGCCAGCAGCTTAGCGGGGTATAGCAATCAGCCCCAGCATTTT. The encoded protein is CASSLAGYSNQPQHF.

This clone was observed once. The V call is TRBV4-1, the J call TRBJ1-4, with D perhaps TRBD1 (6 bases). The CDR3 spans 16 residues. Germline V gene data show CDR1 as MGHRA and CDR2 as YSYEKL. V lost 0 bases and J lost 8, with 16 bases in between. The CDR3 sequence: CASSQETGGLREKLFF. The CDR3 DNA follows: TGCGCCAGCAGCCAAGAGACTGGGGGCCTTCGGGAAAAACTGTTTTTT.

The DNA for the CDR3 is TGTGCCAGCAGCGTAGCTTGGGCTAGCGGGGGGACTTCCACCGGGGAGCTGTTTTTT. Its protein product is CASSVAWASGGTSTGELFF. This chain links TRBV9 with TRBJ2-2; 11 bases line up with TRBD2. CDR1 is SGDLS, CDR2 YYNGEE, per germline. The V gene end was trimmed by 0 bases and the J gene end by 4 bases; junction bases not matched to a gene: 11. The CDR3 is made up of 19 amino acids.

The rearrangement joins TRBV21-1 to TRBJ2-2; TRBD1 is the table's D call, not checked against the DNA. TRBV21-1 is a pseudogene segment. The CDR3 covers 15 residues. CDR3 amino acids: CASSVRQGHTGELFF. The CDR3 DNA is TGTGCCAGCAGCGTCCGACAGGGGCACACCGGGGAGCTGTTTTTT.

The genes are TRBV4-1 and TRBJ1-5, with D possibly matching TRBD1 (6 bases). The CDR3 totals 19 residues. V shed 0 bases and J shed 5 bases, with 23 bases lying between them. Looked up from germline, CDR1 is MGHRA and CDR2 is YSYEKL. The CDR3 DNA reads as TGCGCCAGCAGCCAAGAGTTGAACTCTGGGACAAGGGATGATCAGCCCCAGCATTTT. This sequence encodes CASSQELNSGTRDDQPQHF.

The gene calls are TRBV5-1 and TRBJ1-4; 11 bases are a match to TRBD1. This CDR3 is 17 amino acids long. Germline CDR1 SGHRS, CDR2 YFSETQ. The J segment lost 5 bases and the V segment lost 4 bases, leaving 10 bases of the junction unmatched. The CDR3 spells CASSLGTGGPENEKLFF. The CDR3 DNA reads TGCGCCAGCAGCCTAGGGACAGGGGGTCCGGAGAATGAAAAACTGTTTTTT.

The J gene is TRBJ2-2, the V gene TRBV6-4; D unclear. Trimming removed 0 bases at V and 0 bases at J, with 8 bases between. The CDR3 runs to 16 residues. CDR1 and CDR2 from the germline V gene are MRHNA and SNTAGT. This chain's CDR3 is CASSDSLRANTGELFF. The CDR3 bases are TGTGCCAGCAGTGACTCGCTAAGAGCGAACACCGGGGAGCTGTTTTTT.

The V call is TRBV19, the J call TRBJ2-1; D not certain. The CDR3 consists of 15 residues. Deletions cut 10 bases from V and 0 bases from J, with 16 bases between. Germline CDR1 and CDR2: LNHDA and SQIVND (reference sequence). The CDR3 region has the DNA TGTGCCACCCGGCCGCGTCGGAGCTCCTACAATGAGCAGTTCTTC. Residues: CATRPRRSSYNEQFF.

The chain links TRBV6-1 to TRBJ2-5, with D maybe TRBD2 (5 bases). There are 14 residues in the CDR3. With 2 bases removed from V and 1 base from J, the gap between germline ends came to 8 bases. Per germline, CDR1 MNHNS and CDR2 SASEGT. DNA for the CDR3: TGTGCCAGCAGTGAAAGAGGGCTCCAAGAGACCCAGTACTTC. Its translation: CASSERGLQETQYF.

The chain joins TRBV19 to TRBJ1-4; TRBD1 might be the D (5 bases). Looked up from germline, CDR1 is LNHDA and CDR2 is SQIVND (reference sequence). The CDR3 consists of 18 residues. Trimming took 2 bases from V and 8 from J, leaving 24 bases between them. CDR3 loop: CASSIRPGGDLLPEKLFF. The CDR3 bases are TGTGCCAGTAGTATACGACCGGGGGGAGATCTACTCCCGGAAAAACTGTTTTTT.